The 7 T cell receptor beta chains below all came from one sample that was sequenced in a study of OX40 agonist ivuxolimab in advanced cancers. Sequenced by immunoSEQ multiplex PCR; TCRdb stores in-frame clones only, minus some. The sample lists around 66,000 clones, 84% occurring once. The sample was CD4+ or CD8+ T cells sorted from blood, taken in a trial of the OX40 agonist ivuxolimab. The receptors come from an adult with an advanced solid tumor such as melanoma, head and neck, liver or kidney cancer.

The rearrangement uses TRBV9 and TRBJ2-2; D call uncertain. There are 14 residues in the CDR3. Germline CDR1 reads SGDLS; CDR2 reads YYNGEE. Trimming left V 5 bases short and J 7 bases short, with 15 bases between. The CDR3 sequence: CASRARTGSGELFF. As DNA, the CDR3 is TGTGCCAGCAGAGCCCGGACCGGCAGCGGGGAGCTGTTTTTT.

The chain has TRBV6-1 and TRBJ1-1; a possible D gene is TRBD1 (5 bases). Trimming cost V 6 bases and J 5 bases, with 10 bases left between them. This CDR3 spans 12 amino acids. From germline, CDR1 is MNHNS and CDR2 SASEGT. This chain's CDR3 is CASSERGTEAFF. The CDR3 region has the DNA TGTGCCAGCAGCGAACGGGGGACTGAAGCTTTCTTT.

This chain links TRBV7-3 with TRBJ2-7; 8 bases line up with TRBD2. Germline CDR1 SGHTA, CDR2 FQGTGA. CDR3 length equals 14 residues. J was trimmed by 4 bases and V by 3 bases; bases with no gene match: 5. CDR3 DNA sequence: TGTGCCAGCAGCTTGGGCAGCGGGGGATACGAGCAGTACTTC. Its translation: CASSLGSGGYEQYF.

V and J are TRBV6-1 and TRBJ2-7; 12 bases agree with TRBD1. The J segment lost 6 bases and the V segment lost 10 bases, leaving 7 bases of the junction unmatched. Germline CDR1 is MNHNS and CDR2 is SASEGT. The CDR3 covers 13 residues. The chain's CDR3 is CATKRDRGLEQYF. The CDR3 bases are TGTGCCACAAAAAGGGACAGGGGGCTCGAGCAGTACTTC.

The V call is TRBV6-5, the J call TRBJ1-1; no definite D call. V was shortened by 3 bases and J by 4 bases, with 18 bases between the two germline ends. Germline V gene sequence: CDR1 MNHEY, CDR2 SVGAGI. The CDR3 runs to 16 residues. The CDR3 DNA is TGTGCCAGCAGTTATCGACACCCTCAAGGAGTCACTGAAGCTTTCTTT. This encodes CASSYRHPQGVTEAFF.

This chain connects TRBV9 to TRBJ1-4, with D perhaps TRBD1 (5 bases). The germline CDR1 and CDR2 sequences are SGDLS and YYNGEE. V lost 4 bases and J 11 bases, leaving 18 bases between the germline ends. The CDR3 totals 14 residues. CDR3 sequence reads: CASSPGTVQKKLFF. Written as DNA, the CDR3 is TGTGCCAGCAGCCCTGGGACGGTCCAGAAGAAACTGTTTTTT.

The chain couples TRBV5-6 to TRBJ1-6, with a possible D match to TRBD1 (5 bases). Germline CDR1 reads SGHDT; CDR2 reads YYEEEE. Trimming removed 0 bases from V and 9 bases from J, with 16 bases in between. CDR3 length equals 16 residues. CDR3 loop: CASSLDLGVVGSPLHF. The CDR3 nucleotides read TGTGCCAGCAGCTTGGACCTAGGGGTTGTAGGTTCACCCCTCCACTTT. The full variable domain, in which reference TRBV5-6 and TRBJ1-6 provide the parts outside the CDR3, is DAGVTQSPTHLIKTRGQQVTLRCSPKSGHDTVSWYQQALGQGPQFIFQYYEEEERQRGNFPDRFSGHQFPNYSSELNVNALLLGDSALYLCASSLDLGVVGSPLHFGNGTRLTVT.